Below are 26 T cell receptor beta chains sequenced from a single sample in a study of T cell responses to AZD1222 COVID-19 vaccine. Libraries were prepared by immunoSEQ multiplex PCR; TCRdb keeps only in-frame clonotypes and omits some of them. The sample consists of just under 55,000 clones, 87% of them appearing once. Sample: peripheral blood, taken on day 0 of AZD1222 vaccination. These receptors all stem from an adult in good health.

This rearrangement joins TRBV4-1 to TRBJ1-2; possibly TRBD1 for D (6 bases). The germline CDR1 and CDR2 sequences are MGHRA and YSYEKL. Trimming left V 0 bases short and J 6 bases short, with 20 bases between. The CDR3 is 17 residues long. CDR3 in amino acids: CASSQEGRAGAQDGYTF. DNA of the CDR3: TGCGCCAGCAGCCAAGAGGGTCGGGCAGGGGCCCAGGATGGCTACACCTTC.

This rearrangement joins TRBV5-6 to TRBJ1-5; D not resolved. The germline CDR1 and CDR2 sequences are SGHDT and YYEEEE. The CDR3 consists of 13 residues. V was clipped by 0 bases and J by 3 bases, with 4 bases between them. The CDR3 DNA follows: TGTGCCAGCAGCTTGGGGGTCAATCAGCCCCAGCATTTT. Its translation is CASSLGVNQPQHF.

The chain carries TRBV7-2 and TRBJ1-1, with 7 bases that match TRBD1. CDR3 length: 16 residues. Germline V gene lookup returns CDR1 SGHTA and CDR2 FQGNSA. V lost 4 bases and J lost 0; bases outside the gene matches: 8. DNA of the CDR3: TGTGCCAGCAGCTCTCTCACAGGGGATATGAACACTGAAGCTTTCTTT. Protein sequence: CASSSLTGDMNTEAFF.

The chain carries TRBV5-6 and TRBJ2-7; no reliable D call. The ends were cut back, 1 base at V and 3 bases at J, with 17 bases in the middle. CDR1 is SGHDT, CDR2 YYEEEE, per germline. CDR3 length: 16 residues. CDR3 in amino acids: CASSLLAEAYGYEQYF. DNA of the CDR3: TGTGCCAGCAGCTTGCTTGCGGAAGCCTATGGCTACGAGCAGTACTTC. The variable domain in full, completed from reference TRBV5-6 and TRBJ2-7, reads DAGVTQSPTHLIKTRGQQVTLRCSPKSGHDTVSWYQQALGQGPQFIFQYYEEEERQRGNFPDRFSGHQFPNYSSELNVNALLLGDSALYLCASSLLAEAYGYEQYFGPGTRLTVT.

The chain uses TRBV3-1 (or the pseudogene TRBV3-2) and TRBJ1-6; a weak D match, TRBD1 (6 bases). The CDR3 loop spans 16 amino acids. Trimming stripped 2 bases from V and 5 bases from J, with 13 bases between. Per the germline V gene, CDR1 is LGHDT and CDR2 is YNNKEL (reference sequence). The CDR3 DNA reads as TGTGCCAGCAGCCAAATGCTACAGGGAGATAATTCACCCCTCCACTTT. Its translation is CASSQMLQGDNSPLHF.

This clone was found a few times. The gene calls are TRBV6-5 and TRBJ1-2; TRBD1 might be the D (5 bases). Germline V CDR1 and CDR2: MNHEY, SVGAGI. Trimming left V 6 bases short and J 2 bases short, with 13 bases between. The CDR3 extends over 14 amino acids. The CDR3 bases are TGTGCCAGCAGGCCAGGGTTAGGGAACTATGGCTACACCTTC. This gives the protein CASRPGLGNYGYTF.

The chain carries TRBV4-3 and TRBJ1-1, with D uncertain. V lost 5 bases and J lost 1, with 8 bases in between. The CDR3 is made up of 13 amino acids. Germline CDR1 LGHNA, CDR2 YSLEER. CDR3 sequence reads: CASSLTQNTEAFF. As DNA, the CDR3 is TGCGCCAGCAGCTTAACACAGAACACTGAAGCTTTCTTT.

This clone came up once. J is TRBJ1-4 and V is TRBV5-1; TRBD1 is a possible D gene (5 bases). The CDR3 contains 16 residues. The ends were cut back, 0 bases at V and 0 bases at J, with 9 bases in the middle. Germline V gene data show CDR1 as SGHRS and CDR2 as YFSETQ. The CDR3 sequence: CASSLGDGPTNEKLFF. CDR3 DNA: TGCGCCAGCAGCTTGGGGGACGGCCCAACTAATGAAAAACTGTTTTTT.

This chain links TRBV6-5 with TRBJ2-7, with a tentative D call TRBD1 (5 bases). Looked up from germline, CDR1 is MNHEY and CDR2 is SVGAGI. Trimming cost V 2 bases and J 2 bases, with 13 bases left between them. This CDR3 is built from 15 residues. For the CDR3, the DNA is TGTGCCAGCAGTTACGACCAGGGTAGGACCTACGAGCAGTACTTC. Its translation is CASSYDQGRTYEQYF.

This chain links TRBV5-1 with TRBJ2-1, with TRBD2 matching 9 bases. This CDR3 contains 18 residues. The germline CDR1 and CDR2 sequences are SGHRS and YFSETQ. V lost 5 bases and J lost 0; bases outside the gene matches: 12. CDR3 nucleotide sequence: TGCGCCAGCAGTCCTCATAGCGGGGGTTCACTCTCCTACAATGAGCAGTTCTTC. The encoded protein is CASSPHSGGSLSYNEQFF.

Comment on this clone: Mismatch with germline at one junction end may stem from a read error. This sequence joins TRBV5-8 and TRBJ2-1, with D possibly being TRBD2 (6 bases). This CDR3 is 11 amino acids long. In germline, CDR1 is SGHTS, CDR2 YDEGEE. The CDR3, as DNA: TGTGCCAGCAGCTTGGACTCCACTAGCCTCTTC. It yields the protein CASSLDSTSLF.

The table lists this clone with a count of one. CDR3 nucleotides: TGTGCCAGCTCACTGACTGACAGATTCAATCAGCCCCAGCATTTT. It is translated as CASSLTDRFNQPQHF. The chain is built from TRBV18 and TRBJ1-5; maybe TRBD1 (5 bases). Germline-derived CDR1 and CDR2 are KGHSH and LQKENI. The ends were cut back, 4 bases at V and 3 bases at J, with 13 bases in the middle. The CDR3 is 15 amino acids.

The chain links TRBV7-9 to TRBJ1-2; 7 bases line up with TRBD1. The germline V gene encodes CDR1 SEHNR and CDR2 FQNEAQ (reference sequence). The ends lost 5 bases at V and 6 bases at J; junction bases unmatched: 12. The CDR3 spans 15 residues. The CDR3, as DNA: TGTGCCAGCAGCAAACCGGGACAGACGGCCCATGGCTACACCTTC. Encoded protein: CASSKPGQTAHGYTF.

The V gene is TRBV19, the J gene TRBJ2-7, with TRBD2 matching over 8 bases. CDR1 LNHDA and CDR2 SQIVND come from the germline V gene (reference sequence). This CDR3 has 15 amino acids. J gave up 5 bases and V 4 bases, and 10 bases lay outside the gene matches. The CDR3 DNA sequence: TGTGCCAGTAGTAAAGCCCGGGAGGGCAGCCACGAGCAGTACTTC. Its protein is CASSKAREGSHEQYF.

The rearrangement uses TRBV6-5 and TRBJ1-1; D remains ambiguous. Trimming stripped 5 bases from V and 1 base from J, with 11 bases between. The CDR3 totals 14 residues. CDR1 is MNHEY and CDR2 is SVGAGI in the germline V gene. CDR3 sequence: CASSLKSGNTEAFF. DNA for the CDR3: TGTGCCAGCAGTCTCAAATCGGGGAACACTGAAGCTTTCTTT.

The genes are TRBV7-2 and TRBJ1-6; unclear D gene. Germline V gene data show CDR1 as SGHTA and CDR2 as FQGNSA. This CDR3 has 13 residues. The V end lost 1 base, the J end lost 18 bases, and 16 bases lay between the germline ends. The CDR3 nucleotides read TGTGCCAGCAGCTTAGAAGGGCTGGTTTACCCCCACTTT. The encoded protein is CASSLEGLVYPHF. Complete variable domain (other parts from reference TRBV7-2 and TRBJ1-6): GAGVSQSPSNKVTEKGKDVELRCDPISGHTALYWYRQSLGQGLEFLIYFQGNSAPDKSGLPSDRFSAERTGGSVSTLTIQRTQQEDSAVYLCASSLEGLVYPHFGNGTRLTVT.

The chain employs TRBV18 and TRBJ1-2; D gene uncertain. Trimming pared 6 bases from V and 3 bases from J, leaving 11 bases between. CDR3 size: 13 residues. Per the germline V gene, CDR1 is KGHSH and CDR2 is LQKENI. This CDR3 is CASSPDADYGYTF. CDR3 coding DNA: TGTGCCAGCTCGCCCGACGCTGACTATGGCTACACCTTC.

The chain employs TRBV13 and TRBJ2-3; 9 positions agree with TRBD1. This CDR3 is built from 15 residues. Germline V gene data show CDR1 as PRHDT and CDR2 as FYEKMQ (reference sequence). Trimming took 5 bases from V and 2 from J; bases not matched to a gene: 5. CDR3 amino acids: CASSPDRGVTDTQYF. The CDR3 DNA reads as TGTGCCAGCAGCCCCGACAGGGGGGTCACAGATACGCAGTATTTT.

V is TRBV5-1 and J is TRBJ1-4, with 9 bases matching TRBD1. From germline, CDR1 is SGHRS and CDR2 YFSETQ. V shed 0 bases and J 7 bases; nucleotides not matched to a gene: 4. This CDR3 spans 15 amino acids. DNA of the CDR3: TGCGCCAGCAGCTTGGGACAGGGGGGAGGTGAAAAACTGTTTTTT. Amino acids: CASSLGQGGGEKLFF.

V usage is TRBV5-5 and J usage is TRBJ2-1, with TRBD1 matching over 7 bases. CDR3 length equals 15 residues. V lost 1 base, J lost 6 bases, and 7 bases stayed unmatched. Germline V gene lookup returns CDR1 SGHKS and CDR2 YYEKEE (reference sequence). The CDR3 here is CASSLYGTETNEQFF. CDR3 nucleotide sequence: TGTGCCAGCAGCTTGTACGGGACAGAGACCAATGAGCAGTTCTTC.

This clone was counted once. The rearrangement links TRBV6-2 or TRBV6-3 to TRBJ2-3; 11 positions agree with TRBD1. This CDR3 has 15 amino acids. With V trimmed by 5 bases and J by 7 bases, 8 bases remained unmatched. CDR1 is MNHEY, CDR2 SVGEGT, per germline. The CDR3 sequence is CASSRGQGVPYTQYF. The CDR3 DNA is TGTGCCAGCAGTCGGGGACAGGGGGTACCCTATACGCAGTATTTT.

The chain links TRBV27 to TRBJ1-2; possibly TRBD1 for D (5 bases). CDR3 length equals 14 residues. Looked up from germline, CDR1 is MNHEY and CDR2 is SMNVEV (reference sequence). V was cut by 4 bases and J by 3 bases, with 12 bases left in between. The CDR3 DNA is TGTGCCAGCAGTTATGGGGGGGATTACTATGGCTACACCTTC. This encodes CASSYGGDYYGYTF.

The rearrangement uses TRBV18 and TRBJ2-7; D is possibly TRBD1 (6 bases). Germline loops: CDR1 KGHSH, CDR2 LQKENI. This CDR3 region has 14 residues. The V end lost 3 bases, the J end lost 1 base, and 10 bases lay between the germline ends. The CDR3 sequence: CASSPGTQSYEQYF. The CDR3 DNA sequence: TGTGCCAGCTCACCCGGGACACAGTCCTACGAGCAGTACTTC.

This chain uses TRBV9 with TRBJ1-6; D gene uncertain. V was pared by 4 bases and J by 7 bases, with 18 bases between. CDR3 size: 16 residues. The germline V gene has CDR1 SGDLS and CDR2 YYNGEE. The CDR3 loop is CASSTRTDVGNSPLHF. The CDR3 DNA reads as TGTGCCAGCAGCACCCGGACCGATGTCGGGAATTCACCCCTCCACTTT.

The chain recombines TRBV30 with TRBJ1-2; TRBD1 matches 7 bases. CDR3 length: 12 residues. V shed 3 bases and J 4 bases; nucleotides not matched to a gene: 2. Per the germline V gene, CDR1 is GTSNPN and CDR2 is SVGIG (reference sequence). CDR3 protein: CAWRQGGYGYTF. The CDR3 nucleotides are TGTGCCTGGAGGCAGGGGGGCTATGGCTACACCTTC.

This clone has more than one count but fewer than ten. The CDR3 sequence is CATSEGQGYGYTF. CDR3 nucleotide sequence: TGTGCCACCTCAGAGGGACAGGGCTATGGCTACACCTTC. The V gene is TRBV28, the J gene TRBJ1-2; 9 nucleotides align to TRBD1. The V gene end was trimmed by 10 bases and the J gene end by 4 bases; junction bases not matched to a gene: 7. This CDR3 region has 13 residues. Germline V gene sequence: CDR1 MDHEN, CDR2 SYDVKM.